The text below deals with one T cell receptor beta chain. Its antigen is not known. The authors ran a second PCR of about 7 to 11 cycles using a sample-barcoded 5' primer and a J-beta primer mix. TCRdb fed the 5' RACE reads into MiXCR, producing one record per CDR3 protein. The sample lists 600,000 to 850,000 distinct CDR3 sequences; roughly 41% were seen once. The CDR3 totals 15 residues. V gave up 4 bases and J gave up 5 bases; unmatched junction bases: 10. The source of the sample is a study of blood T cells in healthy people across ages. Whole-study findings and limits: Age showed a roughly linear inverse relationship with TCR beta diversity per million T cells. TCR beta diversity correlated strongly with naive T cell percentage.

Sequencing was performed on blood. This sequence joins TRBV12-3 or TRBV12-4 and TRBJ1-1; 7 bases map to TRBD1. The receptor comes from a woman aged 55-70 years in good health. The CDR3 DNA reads TGTGCCAGCAGTTCAATGCAGGGGGAAAGAACTGAAGCTTTCTTT. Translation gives CASSSMQGERTEAFF.